This TCR beta chain emerged from a study of cytomegalovirus exposure and HLA in healthy donors. PCR used 60 Vbeta primers and 13 Jbeta primers. The repertoire was sequenced with immunoSEQ multiplex PCR; TCRdb's copy has only in-frame clones and lacks some. The table has under 110,000 clones, less than 80% seen once. The V and J ends lost 5 bases and 7 bases respectively, with 15 bases between them. CDR1 MNHEY and CDR2 SMNVEV come from the germline V gene (reference sequence). There are 15 residues in the CDR3. V and J are TRBV27 and TRBJ1-6; D gene unclear. The sequence derives from a man between 35 and 55 years old in good health and CMV-seronegative. Sequences were obtained from PBMCs. This CDR3 is CASSQTRAGNSPLHF. CDR3 sequence (DNA): TGTGCCAGCAGTCAAACGCGCGCGGGGAATTCACCCCTCCACTTT.